This record concerns one T cell receptor (beta chain) sequence. Its antigen remains unidentified. Base qualities are not recorded, but no much larger clone differs from it by a single base. Interpreted using the paper, the time point label stands for: baseline before first vaccination. Vaccinee samples were obtained from the UK trials COV001 and COV002, which included a single-blind randomized controlled phase 2/3 trial of AZD1222 (ChAdOx1 nCoV-19) in healthy adults. For TCRbeta chain sequencing, PBMC samples from trial participants were taken at day 0 and at day 28 after the second dose. This record comes from a study of T cell responses to AZD1222 COVID-19 vaccine (dated by TCRdb to the early 2020s). Turning to the overall study: AZD1222 recipients whose second dose came at about 4 weeks and those whose second dose came at about 12 weeks were combined into one group, since spike-specific TCR depth and breadth did not differ between the two schedules. TCR sequencing was performed for 233 trial participants, of whom some 200 were given two doses of AZD1222 and around 25 were given two doses of MenACWY control vaccine. Trial participants were enrolled by age into subgroups of 18-55, 56-69 and 70-plus years, and around 140, 26 and 57 TCR-sequenced participants, respectively, were included in these subgroups. Broad study findings and their caveats: Conclusions about previously exposed vaccinees are limited because only a handful of AZD1222 recipients were SARS-CoV-2 seropositive at baseline. No day 14 peak-response samples were available, so repertoires were characterized only after the peak T cell response. The 56-69-year group was small, and its depth increase did not reach significance, likely because of low power. After two AZD1222 doses, both the breadth and the depth of spike-specific TCRs were significantly higher than at day 0 and than in MenACWY recipients. Epitopes outside the regions mutated in the B.1.351 and B.1.1.7 variants were reportedly recognized by nearly half of the unique spike-specific TCRs. Participants were mostly white British, with more females than males. The authors suggested clonal diversity may have been underestimated. CD4 TCRs associated with the vaccine covered the entire spike protein, and the dominant responses were in regions 160-218 and 743-854.

Measured from the cysteine to the phenylalanine, the CDR3 is 15 residues long. Of all the DNA, just the CDR3 is kept, 45 bases in frame from base 1. V and J are trimmed by 2 bases and 9 bases, and the gene matches miss 7 bases of the junction. The germline V gene specifies SGHTA as CDR1 and FQGTGA as CDR2. The CDR3 regions of human TCRbeta chains were analyzed by immunosequencing. The original methods were these. Repertoire TCRs were matched against a reference library of SARS-CoV-2-specific TCRs generated with the MIRA antigen-specificity platform. Breadth meant the fraction of unique TCRs that were SARS-CoV-2-associated, whereas depth meant the fraction of total T cells that were SARS-CoV-2-associated. Each spike-specific TCR was assigned to its reactive spike region and to a CD4 or CD8 class using the MIRA data. Log10-transformed breadth and depth values were compared by one-way ANOVA with Sidak's multiple comparisons tests. In TCRdb, the immuneACCESS table is reduced to in-frame sequences with V and J assigned. These tables do not hold every clone; where another copy was compared, an unresolved V gene accounts for under half, and the others remain unexplained. The V and J calls and clone size were taken over from that table, and D and trimming were inferred from the DNA. Recorded for this sample are about 100,000 clones; approximately 90% of them occurred a single time. The ten biggest clones cover 15% to 20% of the sample.

The origin of this receptor is an adult in good health. The rearrangement combines TRBV7-3 with TRBJ2-1, with 10 bases aligning to TRBD2. The sample in question was peripheral blood, obtained on day 0 of AZD1222 vaccination. The DNA sequence is TGTGCCAGCAGCTTACTAGCGGGAGATGGGGTTGAGCAGTTCTTC. This gives the protein CASSLLAGDGVEQFF.